This T cell receptor (beta chain) was documented in a study of response to subunit inactivated influenza vaccine. As concerns this clonotype: What it recognizes is unknown.

Each CDR3 protein is one row after TCRdb ran MiXCR on the RT-PCR reads. This table has hundreds of thousands of distinct CDR3 sequences, 7.6% appearing once. Between the trimmed V and J ends, which lost 5 bases and 3 bases, there was a span of 18 bases. The CDR3 extends over 16 amino acids. The germline V gene has CDR1 MNHEY and CDR2 SVGEGT. Whole-study findings and limits: A suggestion made by the authors is that each seasonal influenza vaccination recruits few new T cells.

The receptor was derived from a man between 45 and 75 years old who received an inactivated influenza vaccine. Source: PBMCs from blood, taken about 23 months after vaccination. This chain links TRBV6-2 or TRBV6-3 with TRBJ2-3; D ambiguous. The chain's CDR3 is CASSPEASLGTDTQYF. CDR3 nucleotides: TGTGCCAGCAGTCCCGAGGCGTCGCTCGGGACAGATACGCAGTATTTT.